The present TCR beta chain was sequenced within a study of T cell changes during pregnancy in multiple sclerosis. Germline values: CDR1 SGHRS, CDR2 YFSETQ. CDR3 length equals 16 residues. V was pared by 2 bases and J by 5 bases, with 6 bases of the junction left unmatched. TCRdb keeps only in-frame clones here, not all; method: immunoSEQ multiplex PCR. Of about 59,000 clones in the sample, about 93% were seen once. The chain is built from TRBV5-1 and TRBJ2-5; 13 nucleotides align to TRBD2. The sequence came from a female donor with multiple sclerosis, enrolled in a pregnancy study. The specimen comprised CD4+ T cells from peripheral blood mononuclear cells, sampled before pregnancy. The DNA of the CDR3 is TGCGCCAGCAGCTTAAAACTAGCGGGAGGGCCGGAGACCCAGTACTTC. Its protein product is CASSLKLAGGPETQYF.